A single T cell receptor (beta chain) is shown here with its context. This clonotype was seen at least ten times. What antigen it recognizes has not been identified. Base qualities are missing; no much larger clone stands one base away. The CDR3, cysteine through phenylalanine, is 11 amino acids long. CDR3 DNA is the only sequence kept; it has 33 bases, read in frame from the first base. V has 7 bases trimmed and J has 5 bases trimmed; junction bases matching no gene number 2. Based on the germline V gene, the CDR1 and CDR2 sequences are SGHRS and YFSETQ. This sample was included in a study of blood T cells in healthy people across ages (dated by TCRdb to 2015 to 2017). About the investigation overall: In model experiments, template switching captured roughly one uniquely barcoded TCR beta cDNA molecule for every two T cells. To track age-related changes in TCR beta repertoire diversity, the study relied on deep sequencing normalized with unique cDNA molecular identifiers. The donors were divided into four age groups: young (average around 17 years), middle-aged (about 40), aged (about 60) and long-lived (roughly 82). Donors of different ages were randomly distributed across sequencing lanes to avoid experimental bias. The study analyzed two additional independent replicas of 1 million unique cDNA reads from the same blood draw for two donors, one aged 18 to 29 and one aged 80 or older. Here is what the overall study found, with its caveats: The CMV infection status of donors was not known, potentially confounding age-related changes in expanded clonotypes. Estimates of total diversity based on one million sequenced T cells were regarded as lower bounds and as underestimates. Compared with the aged group, more naive CD4+ T cells, fewer expanded clones and increased TCR diversity were shown by the long-lived group, suggesting age selection. As age increased, observed TCR beta diversity per million T cells dropped in a roughly linear way, and a significant reduction was already evident by age 40. Since profiling was done on bulk unsorted PBMCs, naive and antigen-experienced compartments could not be conclusively compared. The percentage of naive T cells measured by flow cytometry correlated strongly with observed TCR beta diversity.

The roughly 38 donors, aged about 6 to 100 years, were systemically healthy Caucasian individuals from Russia. Approximately 10 milliliters of peripheral blood were collected from each donor into EDTA-treated Vacutainer tubes. Ficoll-Paque density-gradient centrifugation was used to isolate PBMCs, with at least 6 million obtained per sample. Trizol reagent was used to extract total RNA from the PBMCs, yielding at least 5.5 micrograms per sample. For every donor, an aliquot of PBMCs went through flow cytometry to measure the percentages of naive CD45RAhigh/CD27high T cells. Preparation of the library involved 5' RACE. TCRdb shows the sequencer as Illumina HiSeq 2500. A second roughly 7 to 11 cycle PCR used a sample-barcoded 5' primer and a J-beta primer mix. A template-switch 5' adaptor carrying 12 random nucleotides introduced a unique molecular identifier onto each TCR beta cDNA molecule. At least 3 million CDR3-containing paired-end reads were obtained from each sample. First-strand cDNA synthesis was performed from all RNA using the Mint cDNA synthesis kit, with priming by a TRBC-specific oligonucleotide. Following uracil-DNA glycosylase treatment, all cDNA underwent a first 18-cycle PCR with the universal primers M1SS and BC2_uni_R. Processing in the source paper ran as follows. Each sample was normalized by randomly selecting 1 million high-quality reads, each carrying a distinct molecular identifier. Reads with shared molecular identifiers were discarded instead of being binned into consensus sequences. MiTCR, run with a Q25 quality threshold and the strictest error-elimination algorithm, handled CDR3 identification, clonotype clustering and error correction. Lower-bound total TCR beta diversity was estimated with a nonparametric unseen species model using Euler transformation. TCRdb applied fastp at Q25 and MiXCR to the public reads, then kept only in-frame beta chains. Identical CDR3 protein sequences are pooled into one entry, listed with their most common genes and DNA. V and J calls and clone size were set by TCRdb, not the authors. For this sample there are about 1.7 million distinct CDR3 sequences; roughly 27% appear just once. The biggest ten clones account for more than 6% of the sample.

The receptor was isolated from a woman aged 25 to 39 in good health. The chain is assembled from TRBV5-1 and TRBJ2-7; TRBD2 lines up with 8 middle nucleotides. Sequencing input: blood. This receptor carries the CDR3 CASRGGNEQYF. The DNA reads TGCGCCAGCCGGGGGGGAAACGAGCAGTACTTC.